These 21 T cell receptor beta chains came from one sample sequenced in a study of beta chain features in type 1 diabetes. Their specific antigens are unknown. Broader study findings: Among patients with Type 1 diabetes, TCRB CDR3s were moderately but significantly shorter in every one of the four CD4+ subsets.

The entirety of the isolated RNA underwent reverse transcription, so expressed TCRB transcripts were sequenced. Profiled with immunoSEQ multiplex PCR; TCRdb holds only in-frame clones, not every one. The table includes about 16,000 clones, about 70% detected once. The sample taken for sequencing was stem cell memory CD4+ T cells from blood. Receptors were obtained from a man aged 25-45 years with type 1 diabetes.

This clone was recorded only once. The chain is built from TRBV5-1 and TRBJ2-2; TRBD2 is a possible D gene (6 bases). Trimming pared 6 bases from V and 6 bases from J, leaving 24 bases between. Germline loops: CDR1 SGHRS, CDR2 YFSETQ. The CDR3 is 17 residues long. The CDR3 sequence is CASTEGRTAGYAGELFF. The CDR3 nucleotides read TGCGCCAGCACGGAGGGGCGCACGGCGGGGTACGCCGGGGAGCTGTTTTTT.

This clone was detected a few times. This chain joins TRBV10-3 and TRBJ2-6; D unresolved. CDR1 ENHRY and CDR2 SYGVKD come from the germline V gene. Trimming removed 7 bases from V and 4 bases from J, with 11 bases in between. The CDR3 length is 14 residues. The CDR3 spells CAITPYAGANVLTF. CDR3 bases: TGTGCCATCACCCCGTACGCGGGGGCCAACGTCCTGACTTTC.

The gene calls are TRBV18 and TRBJ2-7, with TRBD2 identical over 8 bases. V was clipped by 3 bases and J by 0 bases; unmatched bases: 7. This CDR3 is 16 amino acids long. Per germline, CDR1 KGHSH and CDR2 LQKENI. The CDR3 region is CASSPRAGGSSYEQYF. CDR3 nucleotide sequence: TGTGCCAGCTCACCGAGGGCGGGGGGCAGCTCCTACGAGCAGTACTTC.

The CDR3 bases are TGTGCCAGCAGCCCGACTAACTTCGATGAGCAGTTCTTC. Residues: CASSPTNFDEQFF. The chain combines TRBV28 with TRBJ2-1, with D possibly being TRBD2 (5 bases). Germline assignment: CDR1 MDHEN and CDR2 SYDVKM. The CDR3 has 13 amino acids. V shed 6 bases and J shed 8 bases, with 14 bases lying between them.

This clone has just one count. This rearrangement joins TRBV5-1 to TRBJ2-3, with TRBD1 identical over 8 bases. Germline CDR1 SGHRS, CDR2 YFSETQ. CDR3 length equals 14 residues. V dropped 6 bases and J dropped 4; count of bases not matched to a gene: 7. The CDR3 region is CASKRDRSADTQYF. The CDR3 bases are TGCGCCAGCAAACGGGACAGGTCGGCAGATACGCAGTATTTT.

The V and J genes are TRBV2 and TRBJ1-1; D possibly corresponds to TRBD1 (5 bases). The ends were cut back, 6 bases at V and 0 bases at J, with 11 bases in the middle. Germline V gene lookup returns CDR1 SNHLY and CDR2 FYNNEI. CDR3 length: 14 residues. The CDR3 here is CASRRQYMNTEAFF. CDR3 DNA sequence: TGTGCCAGCAGAAGACAGTATATGAACACTGAAGCTTTCTTT.

This clone was detected a few times. The gene calls are TRBV4-2 and TRBJ2-1; tentative D call: TRBD2 (5 bases). Germline CDR1 is LGHNA and CDR2 is YNFKEQ. This CDR3 comprises 15 residues. The ends were cut back, 0 bases at V and 6 bases at J, with 12 bases in the middle. The CDR3 is CASSQDRGMVNEQFF. CDR3 sequence (DNA): TGTGCCAGCAGCCAAGATCGAGGGATGGTCAATGAGCAGTTCTTC.

This clone was detected a few times. The V and J genes are TRBV25-1 and TRBJ2-6; D may be TRBD1 (6 bases). This CDR3 spans 17 amino acids. V was pared by 4 bases and J by 0 bases, with 13 bases between. CDR1 is MGHDK, CDR2 SYGVNS, per germline. Here the CDR3 reads CASSASLGASGANVLTF. For the CDR3, the DNA is TGTGCCAGCAGTGCGTCTTTGGGGGCCTCTGGGGCCAACGTCCTGACTTTC.

The chain combines TRBV19 with TRBJ2-3, with D perhaps TRBD2 (6 bases). This CDR3 is built from 14 residues. Germline V CDR1 and CDR2: LNHDA, SQIVND (reference sequence). V gave up 6 bases and J gave up 0 bases, with 10 bases separating them. CDR3 DNA sequence: TGTGCCAGTAGCGGACTACCGAGCACAGATACGCAGTATTTT. Protein sequence: CASSGLPSTDTQYF.

The CDR3 DNA sequence: TGTGCCAGCAGCTCCTGGGCTAGCGGGGAGGAGACCCAGTACTTC. Translation: CASSSWASGEETQYF. The V and J genes are TRBV4-2 and TRBJ2-5, with 9 bases aligning to TRBD2. The J segment lost 5 bases and the V segment lost 5 bases, leaving 9 bases of the junction unmatched. From germline, CDR1 is LGHNA and CDR2 YNFKEQ. The CDR3 sequence is 15 residues long.

The chain couples TRBV10-3 to TRBJ2-1; 9 positions match TRBD2. V gave up 7 bases and J gave up 5 bases; unmatched junction bases: 6. Germline-derived CDR1 and CDR2 are ENHRY and SYGVKD. The CDR3 runs 14 residues. The CDR3 loop reads CAINPGLANNEQFF. DNA for the CDR3: TGTGCCATCAACCCGGGACTAGCCAACAATGAGCAGTTCTTC.

V is TRBV6-1 and J is TRBJ2-7; D is possibly TRBD1 (6 bases). Per the germline V gene, CDR1 is MNHNS and CDR2 is SASEGT. V was clipped by 2 bases and J by 6 bases, with 8 bases between them. This CDR3 is 12 amino acids long. The CDR3 reads CASSELRGEQYF. The CDR3 bases are TGTGCCAGCAGTGAACTCAGGGGCGAGCAGTACTTC.

J is TRBJ2-7 and V is TRBV18; TRBD1 matches 9 bases. CDR3 length equals 14 residues. The V gene's germline CDR1 is KGHSH and CDR2 LQKENI. The V and J ends lost 8 bases and 4 bases, in that order; junction bases with no gene match: 9. The DNA for the CDR3 is TGTGCCAGCACCCGACAGGGGGGAAAATACGAGCAGTACTTC. It codes for CASTRQGGKYEQYF.

The chain links TRBV7-9 to TRBJ2-3; TRBD1 matches 10 bases. Trimming removed 5 bases from V and 2 bases from J; junction bases left unmatched: 13. Germline V gene lookup returns CDR1 SEHNR and CDR2 FQNEAQ (reference sequence). This CDR3 spans 18 amino acids. DNA of the CDR3: TGTGCCAGCAGCCGCCCGGGACAGGGGTCAAGAACCACAGATACGCAGTATTTT. Amino acids: CASSRPGQGSRTTDTQYF.

The chain uses TRBV7-3 and TRBJ2-7; a weak D match, TRBD1 (6 bases). The CDR3 has 13 amino acids. The germline V gene has CDR1 SGHTA and CDR2 FQGTGA. V was cut by 3 bases and J by 5 bases, with 11 bases left in between. In nucleotides, the CDR3 is TGTGCCAGCAGCTTTCAGGGGCGGGACGAGCAGTACTTC. It encodes CASSFQGRDEQYF.

The rearrangement links TRBV2 to TRBJ1-4; D is unresolved. V dropped 2 bases and J dropped 0 bases, with 7 bases sitting between them. CDR1 is SNHLY, CDR2 FYNNEI, per germline. This CDR3 contains 15 residues. CDR3 sequence reads: CASSEQFATNEKLFF. CDR3 nucleotides: TGTGCCAGCAGTGAACAGTTCGCAACTAATGAAAAACTGTTTTTT. Supplemented by reference TRBV2 and TRBJ1-4, the full variable domain reads EPEVTQTPSHQVTQMGQEVILRCVPISNHLYFYWYRQILGQKVEFLVSFYNNEISEKSEIFDDQFSVERPDGSNFTLKIRSTKLEDSAMYFCASSEQFATNEKLFFGSGTQLSVL.

The V and J genes are TRBV7-9 and TRBJ1-1; D is unresolved. Germline loops: CDR1 SEHNR, CDR2 FQNEAQ (reference sequence). This CDR3 has 11 residues. CDR3: CVVWEGTEAFF. CDR3 coding DNA: TGTGTAGTATGGGAGGGCACTGAAGCTTTCTTT.

V gene TRBV19 combines with J gene TRBJ2-3; TRBD2 aligns across 7 bases. The CDR3 contains 15 residues. Looked up from germline, CDR1 is LNHDA and CDR2 is SQIVND (reference sequence). The V gene end was trimmed by 4 bases and the J gene end by 2 bases; junction bases not matched to a gene: 6. The CDR3 DNA is TGTGCCAGTAGTACGCTCGGGGGGAACACAGATACGCAGTATTTT. This encodes CASSTLGGNTDTQYF.

The chain links TRBV5-1 to TRBJ1-6; D perhaps matches TRBD1 (5 bases). Trimming took 3 bases from V and 7 from J, leaving 17 bases between them. In germline, CDR1 is SGHRS, CDR2 YFSETQ. The CDR3 has 16 amino acids. The CDR3 nucleotides are TGCGCCAGCAGCTCAACTACCGGGACTGAAAATTCACCCCTCCACTTT. It encodes CASSSTTGTENSPLHF.

The rearrangement uses TRBV7-2 and TRBJ2-7, with 10 bases identical to TRBD2. The CDR3 has 15 residues. The germline CDR1 and CDR2 sequences are SGHTA and FQGNSA. Trimming cost V 4 bases and J 1 base; bases outside gene matches: 4. DNA of the CDR3: TGTGCCAGCAGCTCCCTAGCGGGGGCTTCCTACGAGCAGTACTTC. This gives the protein CASSSLAGASYEQYF.

The CDR3 bases are TGTGCCAGCAGTAAGACAGGGAACTATGGCTACACCTTC. This encodes CASSKTGNYGYTF. V and J are TRBV28 and TRBJ1-2; 7 bases are a match to TRBD1. The CDR3 has 13 residues. Germline values: CDR1 MDHEN, CDR2 SYDVKM. The trim removed 5 bases at V and 2 bases at J, leaving 2 bases unmatched.